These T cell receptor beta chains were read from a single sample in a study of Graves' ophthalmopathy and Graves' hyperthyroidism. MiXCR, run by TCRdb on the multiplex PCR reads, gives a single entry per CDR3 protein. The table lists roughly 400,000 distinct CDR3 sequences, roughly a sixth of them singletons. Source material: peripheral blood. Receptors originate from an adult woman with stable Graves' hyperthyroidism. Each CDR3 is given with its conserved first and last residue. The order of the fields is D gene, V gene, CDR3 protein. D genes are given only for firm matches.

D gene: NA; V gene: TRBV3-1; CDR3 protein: CASSPGRVDEQYF
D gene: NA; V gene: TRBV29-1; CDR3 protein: CSVDYTEAFF
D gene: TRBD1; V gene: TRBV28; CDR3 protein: CASGPHRGSETQYF
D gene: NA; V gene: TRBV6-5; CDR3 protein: CASSLARFYEQYF
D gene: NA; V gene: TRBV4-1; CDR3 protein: CASSPTPKRGAYEQYF
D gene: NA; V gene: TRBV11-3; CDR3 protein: CASSPDHDTGELFF
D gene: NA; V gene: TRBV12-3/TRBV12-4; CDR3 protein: CASRPTGLPRETQYF
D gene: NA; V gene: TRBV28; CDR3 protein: CASSLRQINTEAFF
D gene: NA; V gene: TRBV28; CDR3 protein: CASSAQDSLFYGYAF
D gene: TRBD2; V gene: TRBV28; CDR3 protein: CASSVAGNQETQYF
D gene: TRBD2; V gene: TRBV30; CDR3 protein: CAWSVGTSTLEDIQYF
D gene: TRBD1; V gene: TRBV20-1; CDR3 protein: CSPKPGQGYTLAKNIQYF
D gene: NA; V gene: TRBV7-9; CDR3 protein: CASSLALASARETQYF
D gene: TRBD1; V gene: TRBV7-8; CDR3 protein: CASSFGTGGPGELFF
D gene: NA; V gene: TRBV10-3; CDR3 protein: CAISGTSRETQYF
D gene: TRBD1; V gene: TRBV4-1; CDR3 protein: CASSRQGGTEAFF
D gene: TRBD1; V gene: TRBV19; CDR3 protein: CASSDTGAGSYGYTF
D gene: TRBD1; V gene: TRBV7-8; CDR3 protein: CASSTLSRGRITEAFF
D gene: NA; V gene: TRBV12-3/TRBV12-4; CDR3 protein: CASSGTANTEAFF
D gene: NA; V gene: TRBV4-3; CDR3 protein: CASSQDGGGRHTF
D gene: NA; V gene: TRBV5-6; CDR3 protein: CASSQSHGGYTF
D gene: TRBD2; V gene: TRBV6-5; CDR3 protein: CASSSFIAGGTYEQYF
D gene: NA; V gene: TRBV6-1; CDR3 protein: CASSPGRGRGNQPQHF
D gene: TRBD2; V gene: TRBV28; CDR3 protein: CASGSPPGTSGSGELFF
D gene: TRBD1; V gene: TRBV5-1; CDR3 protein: CASSFTGGTSNTEAFF
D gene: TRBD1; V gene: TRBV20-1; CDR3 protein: CSARTGAPREQYF
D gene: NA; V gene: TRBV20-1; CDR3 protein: CSARPGGGSYEQYF
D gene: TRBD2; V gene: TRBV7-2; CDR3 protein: CASSPDSGRAGELFF
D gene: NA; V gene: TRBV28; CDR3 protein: CASTRGGSYNSPLHF
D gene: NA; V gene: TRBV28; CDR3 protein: CASSLRQFGGGDLFF
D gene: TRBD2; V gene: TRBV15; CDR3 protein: CATSREGLATTKNIKYF
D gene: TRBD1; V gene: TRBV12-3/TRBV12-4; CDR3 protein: CASRKDRAGRYSPLHF
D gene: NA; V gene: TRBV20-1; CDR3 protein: CSAARTGPYEQYF
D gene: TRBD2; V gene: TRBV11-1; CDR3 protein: CASSLLTSGRAYRSYEQYF
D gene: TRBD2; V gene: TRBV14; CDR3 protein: CASSQALQRGSETQYF
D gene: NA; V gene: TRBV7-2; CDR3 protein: CASSLTRRVTEAFF
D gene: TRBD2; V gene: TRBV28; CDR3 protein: CASSNGRGGANVLTF
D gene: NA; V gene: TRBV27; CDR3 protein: CASSFVRGGAFEQYF
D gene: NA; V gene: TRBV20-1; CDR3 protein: CSARAKLRGVNTEAFF
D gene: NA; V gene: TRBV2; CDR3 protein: CASTRQETQYF
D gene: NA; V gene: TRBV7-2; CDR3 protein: CASSLGLDSETQYF